This T cell receptor (beta chain) derives from a study of neoadjuvant anti-PD-1 for oral cavity cancer. After removal of 2 bases from V and 4 bases from J, the junction contained 5 bases not matched to a gene. CDR3 size: 14 residues. Germline assignment: CDR1 SGDLS and CDR2 YYNGEE. Measured with immunoSEQ multiplex PCR; TCRdb has only the in-frame clones, and not every one. The top ten clones hold about 3% of a sample with 14,000 to 15,000 clones, about 70% of them seen once. Patients had newly diagnosed, untreated stage II-IVA oral cavity squamous cell carcinoma. The patients had HPV-negative, locally advanced oral cavity squamous cell carcinoma. PBMCs were not maintained or expanded in culture before analysis.

The clonotype was recovered from a person aged 35-79 years with oral cavity squamous cell carcinoma. The sample here was PBMCs, taken before nivolumab (anti-PD-1) treatment. The chain is built from TRBV9 and TRBJ2-5; 7 bases line up with TRBD2. This chain's CDR3 is CASSVALAPETQYF. CDR3 nucleotides: TGTGCCAGCAGCGTCGCACTAGCGCCAGAGACCCAGTACTTC.